The 31 T cell receptor beta chains below come from one sample, sequenced in a study of T cells expressing NK-cell markers. TCRdb reprocessed the 5' RACE reads, with one entry per CDR3 protein and no DNA. This sample's clone table lists some 410,000 distinct CDR3 sequences. Sequencing was carried out using blood T cells: a sorted CD56 or NKG2C T cell subset, CD4+ or CD8+ T cells, or bulk PBMC T cells (not recorded which). All receptors derive from a woman aged 18-69 years in good health.

The CDR3 is CASSLYAGDPNEQFF. The genes are TRBV27 and TRBJ2-1. This CDR3 is 15 amino acids long. Germline-derived CDR1 and CDR2 are MNHEY and SMNVEV (reference sequence).

V is TRBV7-2 and J is TRBJ2-1; without DNA, the TCRdb call of TRBD1 cannot be checked. The germline V gene has CDR1 SGHTA and CDR2 FQGNSA. CDR3 size: 13 residues. The CDR3 protein is CASHHTGTNEQFF.

The rearrangement joins TRBV7-9 to TRBJ1-6. Germline V gene sequence: CDR1 SEHNR, CDR2 FQNEAQ (reference sequence). The CDR3 loop spans 12 amino acids. The chain's CDR3 is CASSLAVSPLHF.

V and J are TRBV20-1 and TRBJ2-5. Germline CDR1 is DFQATT and CDR2 is SNEGSKA (reference sequence). The CDR3 is 14 residues long. The CDR3 sequence is CSAKFRRFQETQYF.

This sequence joins TRBV5-4 and TRBJ2-4. This CDR3 is built from 11 residues. Germline V CDR1 and CDR2: SGHNT, YYREEE (reference sequence). The chain's CDR3 is CASRDGVIQYF.

V is TRBV3-1 and J is TRBJ2-5; the D call from TCRdb, TRBD2, cannot be confirmed without DNA. The CDR3 sequence is 16 residues long. Germline-derived CDR1 and CDR2 are LGHDT and YNNKEL (reference sequence). The CDR3 sequence is CASSLGVAGGPETQYF.

The rearrangement links TRBV2 to TRBJ1-1. CDR1 and CDR2 (germline): SNHLY, FYNNEI. This CDR3 contains 14 residues. The CDR3 region is CASSDLIQDAEAFF.

The chain recombines TRBV12-3 or TRBV12-4 with TRBJ2-1; the D gene TCRdb calls, TRBD1, cannot be checked with no DNA. The CDR3 runs to 15 residues. The CDR3 is CASSRTPTGINEQFF.

CDR3 protein: CASSLLGKNEQFF. V is TRBV6-1 and J is TRBJ2-1. Looked up from germline, CDR1 is MNHNS and CDR2 is SASEGT. CDR3 size: 13 residues.

CDR3 sequence reads: CASSLLNYGVYEQFF. The gene calls are TRBV5-5 and TRBJ2-1; TCRdb picks TRBD2, but there is no DNA to check that call. The length of the CDR3 is 15 residues. CDR1 is SGHKS and CDR2 is YYEKEE in the germline V gene (reference sequence). Full variable domain (remainder filled in from reference TRBV5-5 and TRBJ2-1): DAGVTQSPTHLIKTRGQQVTLRCSPISGHKSVSWYQQVLGQGPQFIFQYYEKEERGRGNFPDRFSARQFPNYSSELNVNALLLGDSALYLCASSLLNYGVYEQFFGPGTRLTVL.

The chain carries TRBV7-3 and TRBJ2-3; the TRBD2 assignment by TCRdb is unverifiable without DNA. The CDR3 has 16 residues. Germline values: CDR1 SGHTA, CDR2 FQGTGA. Here the CDR3 reads CASSLGLAGTTDTQYF.

The chain has TRBV20-1 and TRBJ2-1. Germline V CDR1 and CDR2: DFQATT, SNEGSKA (reference sequence). The CDR3 totals 14 residues. CDR3 loop: CSASSGRTYNEQFF.

The V call is TRBV12-3 or TRBV12-4, the J call TRBJ1-3. The CDR3 extends over 15 amino acids. This CDR3 is CASSLTRVSGNTIYF.

The CDR3 protein is CASSSKHEQYF. This chain joins TRBV6-2 or TRBV6-3 and TRBJ2-7. CDR1 MNHEY and CDR2 SVGEGT come from the germline V gene. CDR3 length equals 11 residues.

The V gene is TRBV4-1, the J gene TRBJ2-5. CDR1 MGHRA and CDR2 YSYEKL come from the germline V gene. The CDR3 is 16 amino acids. CDR3 protein: CASSQEIGERQETQYF.

V usage is TRBV20-1 and J usage is TRBJ2-7. The CDR3 sequence is 13 residues long. CDR1 and CDR2 from the germline V gene are DFQATT and SNEGSKA (reference sequence). The CDR3 sequence is CSARPTSSYEQYF.

This chain uses TRBV29-1 with TRBJ1-1; TCRdb's D call, TRBD1, is unchecked because there is no DNA. In germline, CDR1 is SQVTM, CDR2 ANQGSEA. The CDR3 runs to 14 residues. The CDR3 region is CSASGQAKNTEAFF.

The J gene is TRBJ1-1, the V gene TRBV5-6. CDR1 and CDR2 from the germline V gene are SGHDT and YYEEEE. The CDR3 loop spans 12 amino acids. The CDR3 protein is CASSLGRREAFF.

V usage is TRBV7-9 and J usage is TRBJ2-2. CDR3 length equals 11 residues. Germline V lookup: CDR1 SEHNR, CDR2 FQNEAQ (reference sequence). CDR3 sequence: CASGFTGELFF.

This chain connects TRBV11-2 to TRBJ2-1; the D call from TCRdb, TRBD1, cannot be confirmed without DNA. This CDR3 is 15 amino acids long. Germline V gene data show CDR1 as SGHAT and CDR2 as FQNNGV. CDR3 in amino acids: CASSARGAGSDEQFF.

J is TRBJ2-1 and V is TRBV20-1; with no DNA, the TCRdb D assignment of TRBD2 cannot be verified. Per germline, CDR1 DFQATT and CDR2 SNEGSKA (reference sequence). The CDR3 spans 16 residues. The chain's CDR3 is CSARVPIAGVYNEQFF.

The rearrangement uses TRBV7-3 and TRBJ2-2; TCRdb's assignment of TRBD1 cannot be checked, as there is no DNA. CDR1 is SGHTA, CDR2 FQGTGA, per germline. The CDR3 has 16 residues. The CDR3 sequence: CASSLNGGGSRGELFF.

The chain combines TRBV7-8 with TRBJ2-2. Germline lookup yields CDR1 SGHVS and CDR2 FQNEAQ. The CDR3 runs to 18 residues. CDR3 residues: CASSLQVSRPSNTGELFF.

The genes are TRBV20-1 and TRBJ2-7; TCRdb calls TRBD2, which cannot be checked without DNA. Germline CDR1 and CDR2: DFQATT and SNEGSKA (reference sequence). The CDR3 loop spans 13 amino acids. CDR3 sequence: CSASGTSVYEQYF.

The chain is built from TRBV29-1 and TRBJ1-2; the D call from TCRdb, TRBD1, cannot be confirmed without DNA. The CDR3 extends over 12 amino acids. Germline CDR1 reads SQVTM; CDR2 reads ANQGSEA. This chain's CDR3 is CSGGARDYGYTF.

The J gene is TRBJ2-4, the V gene TRBV27; absent DNA, TCRdb's TRBD1 call cannot be checked. Germline CDR1 MNHEY, CDR2 SMNVEV (reference sequence). CDR3 length: 14 residues. CDR3 protein: CASRETGTKNIQYF.

The V call is TRBV27, the J call TRBJ1-6. Per germline, CDR1 MNHEY and CDR2 SMNVEV (reference sequence). The length of the CDR3 is 12 residues. The CDR3 reads CASKDANSPLHF.

The rearrangement joins TRBV20-1 to TRBJ1-6; TCRdb indicates TRBD1, and absent DNA this call remains unverified. The CDR3 extends over 13 amino acids. Germline CDR1 and CDR2: DFQATT and SNEGSKA (reference sequence). The CDR3 is CSANRGFSSPLHF.

The V call is TRBV6-6, the J call TRBJ2-5. In germline, CDR1 is MNHNY, CDR2 SVGAGI (reference sequence). The CDR3 spans 13 residues. The CDR3 sequence is CASSYSMQETQYF.

The chain has TRBV27 and TRBJ2-1; TCRdb calls TRBD1, which cannot be checked without DNA. This CDR3 region has 14 residues. Germline loops: CDR1 MNHEY, CDR2 SMNVEV (reference sequence). CDR3: CASTFTQGQGEQFF.

CDR3 in amino acids: CASSLAPHREGTDTQYF. The J gene is TRBJ2-3, the V gene TRBV7-9; TCRdb's D gene call, TRBD2, goes unchecked for lack of DNA. The germline gives CDR1 SEHNR, CDR2 FQNEAQ (reference sequence). This CDR3 spans 17 amino acids. Complete variable domain (other parts from reference TRBV7-9 and TRBJ2-3): DTGVSQNPRHKITKRGQNVTFRCDPISEHNRLYWYRQTLGQGPEFLTYFQNEAQLEKSRLLSDRFSAERPKGSFSTLEIQRTEQGDSAMYLCASSLAPHREGTDTQYFGPGTRLTVL.